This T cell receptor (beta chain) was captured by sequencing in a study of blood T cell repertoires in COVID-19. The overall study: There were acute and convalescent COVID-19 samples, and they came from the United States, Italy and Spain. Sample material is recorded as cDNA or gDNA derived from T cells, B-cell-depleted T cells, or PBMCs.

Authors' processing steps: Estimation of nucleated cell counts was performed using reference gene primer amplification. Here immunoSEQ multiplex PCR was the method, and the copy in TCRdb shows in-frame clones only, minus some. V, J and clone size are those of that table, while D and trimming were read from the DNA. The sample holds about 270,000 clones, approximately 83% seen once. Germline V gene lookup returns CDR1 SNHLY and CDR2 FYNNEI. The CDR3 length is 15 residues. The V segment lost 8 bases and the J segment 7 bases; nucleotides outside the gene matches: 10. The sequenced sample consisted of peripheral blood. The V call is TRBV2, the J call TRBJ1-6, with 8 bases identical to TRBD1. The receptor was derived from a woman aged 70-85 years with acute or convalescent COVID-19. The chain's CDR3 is CASGNDRGSNSPLHF. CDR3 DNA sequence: TGTGCCAGCGGAAACGACAGGGGCAGCAATTCACCCCTCCACTTT.